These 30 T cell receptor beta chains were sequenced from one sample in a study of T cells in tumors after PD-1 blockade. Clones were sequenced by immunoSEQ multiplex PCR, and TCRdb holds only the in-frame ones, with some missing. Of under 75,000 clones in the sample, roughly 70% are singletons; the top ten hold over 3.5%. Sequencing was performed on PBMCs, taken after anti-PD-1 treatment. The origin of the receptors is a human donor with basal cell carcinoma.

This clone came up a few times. DNA for the CDR3: TGTGCCAGCAGGGCGGTAGCGGGGGGTGTGGATACGCAGTATTTT. Its translation is CASRAVAGGVDTQYF. The chain combines TRBV6-4 with TRBJ2-3; 10 bases line up with TRBD2. Germline CDR1 and CDR2: MRHNA and SNTAGT. The CDR3 totals 15 residues. Trimming at V came to 6 bases and at J to 6 bases, leaving 9 bases not matched to a gene.

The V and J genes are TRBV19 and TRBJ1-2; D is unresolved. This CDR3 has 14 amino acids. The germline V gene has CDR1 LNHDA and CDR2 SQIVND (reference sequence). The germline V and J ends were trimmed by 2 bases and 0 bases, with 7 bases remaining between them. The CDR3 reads CASSIRESNYGYTF. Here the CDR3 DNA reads TGTGCCAGTAGTATAAGGGAATCTAACTATGGCTACACCTTC.

CDR3 amino acids: CASSTYDRGQGNEQFF. DNA of the CDR3: TGTGCCAGCTCAACCTACGACAGGGGGCAAGGCAATGAGCAGTTCTTC. The J gene is TRBJ2-1, the V gene TRBV18; 10 bases match TRBD1. The CDR3 runs to 16 residues. CDR1 and CDR2 (germline): KGHSH, LQKENI. The V gene end was trimmed by 5 bases and the J gene end by 6 bases; junction bases not matched to a gene: 10.

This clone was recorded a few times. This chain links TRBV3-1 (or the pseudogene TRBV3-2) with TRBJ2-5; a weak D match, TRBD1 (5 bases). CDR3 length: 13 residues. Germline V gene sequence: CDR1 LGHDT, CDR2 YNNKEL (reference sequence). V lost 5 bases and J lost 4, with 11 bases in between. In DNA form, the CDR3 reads TGTGCCAGCAGCAGGGGAAATCCAGAGACCCAGTACTTC. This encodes CASSRGNPETQYF.

CDR3 amino acids: CASSQENRGPYEQYF. The CDR3 DNA reads TGTGCCAGCAGCCAAGAAAACAGGGGGCCATACGAGCAGTACTTC. J is TRBJ2-7 and V is TRBV14; 9 nucleotides agree with TRBD1. Germline V gene sequence: CDR1 SGHDN, CDR2 FVKESK. With 0 bases clipped from V and 4 bases from J, the junction kept 4 bases outside the gene matches. This CDR3 is 15 amino acids long.

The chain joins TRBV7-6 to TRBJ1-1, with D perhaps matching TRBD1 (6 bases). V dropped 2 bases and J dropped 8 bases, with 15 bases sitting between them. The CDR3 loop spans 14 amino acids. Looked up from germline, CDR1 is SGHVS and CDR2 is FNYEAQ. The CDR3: CASSLLARGLEAFF. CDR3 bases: TGTGCCAGCAGCTTATTGGCCAGGGGCCTCGAAGCTTTCTTT.

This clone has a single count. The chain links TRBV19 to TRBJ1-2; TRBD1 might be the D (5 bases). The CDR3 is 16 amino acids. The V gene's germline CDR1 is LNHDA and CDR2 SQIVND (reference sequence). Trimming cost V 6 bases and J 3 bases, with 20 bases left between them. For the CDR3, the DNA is TGTGCCAGTAGCCAAGAAGGGGTGGCCTCTTACTATGGCTACACCTTC. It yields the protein CASSQEGVASYYGYTF.

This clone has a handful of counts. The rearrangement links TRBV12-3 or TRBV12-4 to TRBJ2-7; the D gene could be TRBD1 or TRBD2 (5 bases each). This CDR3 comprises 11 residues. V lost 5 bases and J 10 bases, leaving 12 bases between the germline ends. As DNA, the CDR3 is TGTGCCAGCAGTCGGGGACCTACTCAGTACTTC. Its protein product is CASSRGPTQYF.

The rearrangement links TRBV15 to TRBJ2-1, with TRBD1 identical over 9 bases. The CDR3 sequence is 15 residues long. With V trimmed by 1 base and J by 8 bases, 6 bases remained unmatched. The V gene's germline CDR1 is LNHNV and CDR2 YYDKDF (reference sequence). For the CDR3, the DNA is TGTGCCACCAGCAGAGGAGGACAGGGGATGTATGAGCAGTTCTTC. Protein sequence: CATSRGGQGMYEQFF.

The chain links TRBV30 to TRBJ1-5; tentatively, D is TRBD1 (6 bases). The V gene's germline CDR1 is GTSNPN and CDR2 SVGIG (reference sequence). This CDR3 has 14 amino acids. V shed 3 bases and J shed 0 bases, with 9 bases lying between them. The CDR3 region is CAWRDRSSNQPQHF. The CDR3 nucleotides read TGTGCCTGGAGGGACAGAAGTAGCAATCAGCCCCAGCATTTT.

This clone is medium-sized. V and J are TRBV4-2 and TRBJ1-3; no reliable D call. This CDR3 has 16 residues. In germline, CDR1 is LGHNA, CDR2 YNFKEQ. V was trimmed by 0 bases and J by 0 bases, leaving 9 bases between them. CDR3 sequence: CASSQEYGLSGNTIYF. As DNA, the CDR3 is TGTGCCAGCAGCCAAGAGTACGGCCTCTCTGGAAACACCATATATTTT.

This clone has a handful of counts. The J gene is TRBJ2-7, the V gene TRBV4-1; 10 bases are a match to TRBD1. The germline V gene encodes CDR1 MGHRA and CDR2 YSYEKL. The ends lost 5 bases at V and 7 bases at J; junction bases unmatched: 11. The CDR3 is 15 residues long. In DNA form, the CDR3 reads TGCGCCAGCAGCAATCCGGGACAGGGGTTGCGGGAGCAGTACTTC. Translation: CASSNPGQGLREQYF.

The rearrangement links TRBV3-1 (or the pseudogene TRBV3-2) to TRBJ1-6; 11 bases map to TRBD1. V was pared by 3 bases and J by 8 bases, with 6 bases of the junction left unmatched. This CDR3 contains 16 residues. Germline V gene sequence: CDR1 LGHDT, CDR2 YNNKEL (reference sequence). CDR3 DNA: TGTGCCAGCAGCCAGGACAGGGGGCAAAGGTATTCACCCCTCCACTTT. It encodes CASSQDRGQRYSPLHF.

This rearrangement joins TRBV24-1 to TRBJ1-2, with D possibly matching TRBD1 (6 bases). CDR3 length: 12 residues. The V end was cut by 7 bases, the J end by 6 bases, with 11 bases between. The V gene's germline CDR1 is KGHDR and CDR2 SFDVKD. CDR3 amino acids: CATRGPGDGYTF. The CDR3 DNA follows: TGTGCCACCAGGGGGCCAGGGGATGGCTACACCTTC.

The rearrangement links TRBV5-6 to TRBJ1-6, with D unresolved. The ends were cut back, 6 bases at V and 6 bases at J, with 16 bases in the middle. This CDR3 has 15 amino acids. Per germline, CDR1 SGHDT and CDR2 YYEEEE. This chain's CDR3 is CASTLRPAGNSPLHF. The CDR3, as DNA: TGTGCCAGCACCTTACGGCCGGCGGGTAATTCACCCCTCCACTTT.

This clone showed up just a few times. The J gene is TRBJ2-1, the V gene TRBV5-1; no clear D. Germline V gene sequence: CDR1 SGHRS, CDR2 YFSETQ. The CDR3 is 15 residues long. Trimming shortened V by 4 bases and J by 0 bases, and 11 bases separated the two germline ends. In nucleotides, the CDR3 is TGCGCCAGCAGCGCTCAAGTCAGCTCCTACAATGAGCAGTTCTTC. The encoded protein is CASSAQVSSYNEQFF.

CDR3 in amino acids: CASSYRGDEQYF. Written as DNA, the CDR3 is TGTGCCAGCAGTTACAGGGGAGACGAGCAGTACTTC. The chain uses TRBV6-5 and TRBJ2-7; possibly TRBD1 or TRBD2 for D (5 bases each). The CDR3 extends over 12 amino acids. The germline V gene has CDR1 MNHEY and CDR2 SVGAGI. V was shortened by 2 bases and J by 5 bases, with 7 bases between the two germline ends.

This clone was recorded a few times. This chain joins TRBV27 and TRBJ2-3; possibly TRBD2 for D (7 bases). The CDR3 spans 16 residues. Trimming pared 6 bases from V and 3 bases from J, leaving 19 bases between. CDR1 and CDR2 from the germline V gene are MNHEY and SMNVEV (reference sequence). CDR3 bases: TGTGCCAGCAGCTTGGATTTAGGGGGGGGGACAGATACGCAGTATTTT. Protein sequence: CASSLDLGGGTDTQYF.

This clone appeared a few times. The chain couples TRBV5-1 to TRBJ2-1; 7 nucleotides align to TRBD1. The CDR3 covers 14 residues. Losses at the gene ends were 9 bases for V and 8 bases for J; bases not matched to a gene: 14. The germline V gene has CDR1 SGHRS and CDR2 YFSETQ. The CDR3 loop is CANQRQGKWHEQFF. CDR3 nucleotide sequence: TGCGCCAACCAACGACAGGGAAAATGGCATGAGCAGTTCTTC.

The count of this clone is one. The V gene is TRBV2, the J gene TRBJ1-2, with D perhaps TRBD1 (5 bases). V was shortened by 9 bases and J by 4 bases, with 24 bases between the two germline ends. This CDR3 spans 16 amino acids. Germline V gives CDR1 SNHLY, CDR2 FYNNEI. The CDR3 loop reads CARGRGSGASGYGYTF. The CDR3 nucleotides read TGTGCCAGAGGGAGGGGCAGCGGTGCAAGTGGCTATGGCTACACCTTC.

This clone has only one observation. The CDR3 DNA reads TGTGCCACCAGCCCGGGACAGGTTGAAAAACTGTTTTTT. Its protein is CATSPGQVEKLFF. The V call is TRBV15, the J call TRBJ1-4; 8 nucleotides match TRBD1. There are 13 residues in the CDR3. Germline CDR1 is LNHNV and CDR2 is YYDKDF (reference sequence). The V gene end was trimmed by 5 bases and the J gene end by 7 bases; junction bases not matched to a gene: 3.

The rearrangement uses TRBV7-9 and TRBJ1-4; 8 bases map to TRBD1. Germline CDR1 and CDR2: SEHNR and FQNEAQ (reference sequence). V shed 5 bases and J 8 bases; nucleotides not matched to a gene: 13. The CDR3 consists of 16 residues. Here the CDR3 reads CASSPQIGQGEEKLFF. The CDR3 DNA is TGTGCCAGCAGCCCGCAAATAGGACAGGGAGAGGAAAAACTGTTTTTT.

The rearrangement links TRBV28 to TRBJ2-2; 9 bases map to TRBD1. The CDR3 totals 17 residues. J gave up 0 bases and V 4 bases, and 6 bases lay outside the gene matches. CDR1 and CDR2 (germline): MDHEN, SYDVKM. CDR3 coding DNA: TGTGCCAGCAGTTCAGGTGGGACAGGGACGAACACCGGGGAGCTGTTTTTT. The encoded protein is CASSSGGTGTNTGELFF.

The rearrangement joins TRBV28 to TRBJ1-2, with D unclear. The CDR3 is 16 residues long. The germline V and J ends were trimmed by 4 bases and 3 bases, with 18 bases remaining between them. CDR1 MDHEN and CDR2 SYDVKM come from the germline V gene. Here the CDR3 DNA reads TGTGCCAGCAGTTCCCCCCTCAGAAGTCATTACTATGGCTACACCTTC. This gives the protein CASSSPLRSHYYGYTF.

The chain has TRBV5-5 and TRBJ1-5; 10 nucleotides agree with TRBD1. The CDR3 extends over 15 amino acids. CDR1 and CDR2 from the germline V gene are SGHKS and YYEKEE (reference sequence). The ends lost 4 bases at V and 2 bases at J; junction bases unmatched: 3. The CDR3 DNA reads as TGTGCCAGCAGCATAGGGACAGGGGGCAATCAGCCCCAGCATTTT. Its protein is CASSIGTGGNQPQHF.

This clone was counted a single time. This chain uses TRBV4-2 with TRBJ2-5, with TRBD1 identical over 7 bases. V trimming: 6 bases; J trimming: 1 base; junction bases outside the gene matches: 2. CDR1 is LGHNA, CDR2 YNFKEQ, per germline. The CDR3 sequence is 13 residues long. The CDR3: CASRGGSQETQYF. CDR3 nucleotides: TGTGCCAGCAGAGGGGGCAGCCAAGAGACCCAGTACTTC.

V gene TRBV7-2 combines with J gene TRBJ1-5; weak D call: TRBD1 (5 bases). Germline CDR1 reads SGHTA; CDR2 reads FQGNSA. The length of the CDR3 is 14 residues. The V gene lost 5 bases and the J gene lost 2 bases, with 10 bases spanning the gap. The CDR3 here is CASSQRGGNQPQHF. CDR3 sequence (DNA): TGTGCCAGCAGCCAAAGGGGCGGCAATCAGCCCCAGCATTTT. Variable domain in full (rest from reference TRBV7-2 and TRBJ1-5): GAGVSQSPSNKVTEKGKDVELRCDPISGHTALYWYRQSLGQGLEFLIYFQGNSAPDKSGLPSDRFSAERTGGSVSTLTIQRTQQEDSAVYLCASSQRGGNQPQHFGDGTRLSIL.

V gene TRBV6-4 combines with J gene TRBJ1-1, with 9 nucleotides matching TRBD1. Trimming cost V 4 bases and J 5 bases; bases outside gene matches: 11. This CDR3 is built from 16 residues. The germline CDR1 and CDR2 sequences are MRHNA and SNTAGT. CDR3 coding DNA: TGTGCCAGCAGTGCCCCTCCGGGACAGGGAACAACTGAAGCTTTCTTT. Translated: CASSAPPGQGTTEAFF.

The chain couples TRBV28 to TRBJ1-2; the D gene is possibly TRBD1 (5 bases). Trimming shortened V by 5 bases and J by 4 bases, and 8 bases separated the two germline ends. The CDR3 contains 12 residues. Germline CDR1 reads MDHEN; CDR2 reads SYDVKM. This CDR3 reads CASSLDSYGYTF. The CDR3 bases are TGTGCCAGCAGTCTTGACAGCTATGGCTACACCTTC.

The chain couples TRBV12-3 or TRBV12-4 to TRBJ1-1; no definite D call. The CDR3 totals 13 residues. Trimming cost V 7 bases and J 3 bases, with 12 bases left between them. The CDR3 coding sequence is TGTGCCAGCAAGGACGCCCAGGACACTGAAGCTTTCTTT. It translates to CASKDAQDTEAFF.